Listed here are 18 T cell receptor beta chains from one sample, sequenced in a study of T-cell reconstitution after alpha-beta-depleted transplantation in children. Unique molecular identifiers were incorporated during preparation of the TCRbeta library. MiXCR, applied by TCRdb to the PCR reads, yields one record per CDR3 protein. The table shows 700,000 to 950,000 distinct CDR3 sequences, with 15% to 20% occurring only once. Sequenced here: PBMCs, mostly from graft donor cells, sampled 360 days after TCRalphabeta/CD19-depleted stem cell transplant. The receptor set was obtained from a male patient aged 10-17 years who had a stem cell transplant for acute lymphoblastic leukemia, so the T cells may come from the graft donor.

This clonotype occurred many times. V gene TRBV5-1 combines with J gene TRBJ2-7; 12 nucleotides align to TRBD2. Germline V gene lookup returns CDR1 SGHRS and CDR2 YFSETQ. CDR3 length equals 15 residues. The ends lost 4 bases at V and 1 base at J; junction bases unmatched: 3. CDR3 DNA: TGCGCCAGCAGCCCTAGCGGGAGGGCTTCCTACGAGCAGTACTTC. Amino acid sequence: CASSPSGRASYEQYF.

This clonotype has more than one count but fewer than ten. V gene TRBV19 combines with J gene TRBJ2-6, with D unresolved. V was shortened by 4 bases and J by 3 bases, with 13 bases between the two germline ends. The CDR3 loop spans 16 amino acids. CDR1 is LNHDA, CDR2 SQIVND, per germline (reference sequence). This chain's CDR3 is CASSTYRAFGANVLTF. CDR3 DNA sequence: TGTGCCAGTAGTACGTACCGGGCTTTTGGGGCCAACGTCCTGACTTTC.

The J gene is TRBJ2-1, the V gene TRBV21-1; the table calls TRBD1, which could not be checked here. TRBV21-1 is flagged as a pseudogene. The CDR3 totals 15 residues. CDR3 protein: CASSTGPGYRNEQFF. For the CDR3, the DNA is TGTGCCAGCAGCACGGGTCCAGGGTATCGTAATGAGCAGTTCTTC.

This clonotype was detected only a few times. CDR3 loop: CASSKGTGPSNYGYTF. The CDR3 DNA follows: TGTGCCAGCAGCAAAGGGACAGGTCCTTCTAACTATGGCTACACCTTC. J is TRBJ1-2 and V is TRBV21-1; the table calls TRBD1, which could not be checked here. TRBV21-1 is designated a pseudogene. The CDR3 is 16 residues long.

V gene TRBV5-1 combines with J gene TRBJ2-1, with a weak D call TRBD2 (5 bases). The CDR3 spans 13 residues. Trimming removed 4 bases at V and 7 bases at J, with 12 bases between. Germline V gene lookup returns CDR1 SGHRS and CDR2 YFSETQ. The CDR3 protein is CASSAASRNEQFF. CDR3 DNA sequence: TGCGCCAGCAGCGCCGCTAGCAGAAATGAGCAGTTCTTC.

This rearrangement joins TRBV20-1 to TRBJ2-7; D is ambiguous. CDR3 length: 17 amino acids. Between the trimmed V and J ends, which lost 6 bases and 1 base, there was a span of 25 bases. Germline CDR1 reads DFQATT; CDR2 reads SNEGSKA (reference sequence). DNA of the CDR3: TGCAGTGCCCAGAGATGGCCCCCGGTATGGAGTTCCTACGAGCAGTACTTC. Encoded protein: CSAQRWPPVWSSYEQYF.

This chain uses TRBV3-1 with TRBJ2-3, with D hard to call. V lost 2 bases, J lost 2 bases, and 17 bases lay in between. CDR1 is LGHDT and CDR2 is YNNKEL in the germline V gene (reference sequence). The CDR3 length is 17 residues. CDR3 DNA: TGTGCCAGCAGCCAACCTGCCGGACGCATTTTCACAGATACGCAGTATTTT. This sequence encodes CASSQPAGRIFTDTQYF.

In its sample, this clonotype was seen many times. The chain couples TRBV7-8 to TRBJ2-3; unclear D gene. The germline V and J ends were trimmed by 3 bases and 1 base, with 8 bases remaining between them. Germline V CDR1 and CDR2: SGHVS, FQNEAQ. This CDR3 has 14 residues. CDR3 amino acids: CASSLRHRTDTQYF. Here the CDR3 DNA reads TGTGCCAGCAGCTTGAGACATCGCACAGATACGCAGTATTTT.

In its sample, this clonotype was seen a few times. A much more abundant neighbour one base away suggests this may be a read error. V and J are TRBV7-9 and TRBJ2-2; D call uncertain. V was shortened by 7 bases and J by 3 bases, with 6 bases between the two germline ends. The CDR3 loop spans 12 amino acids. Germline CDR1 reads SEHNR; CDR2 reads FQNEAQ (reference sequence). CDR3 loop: CASILDTGELFF. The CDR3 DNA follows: TGTGCCAGCATTCTGGACACCGGGGAGCTGTTTTTT.

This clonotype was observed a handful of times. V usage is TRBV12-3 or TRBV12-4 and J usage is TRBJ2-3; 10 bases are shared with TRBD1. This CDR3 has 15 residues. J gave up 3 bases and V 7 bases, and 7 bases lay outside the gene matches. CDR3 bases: TGTGCCAGCAACCGACAGGGGGCAAAAACAGATACGCAGTATTTT. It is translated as CASNRQGAKTDTQYF.

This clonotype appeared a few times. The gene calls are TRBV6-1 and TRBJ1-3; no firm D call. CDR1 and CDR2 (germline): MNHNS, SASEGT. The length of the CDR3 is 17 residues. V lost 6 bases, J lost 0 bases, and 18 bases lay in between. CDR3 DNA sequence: TGTGCCAGCAGGAAATCGTACAGCGTGTCCTCTGGAAACACCATATATTTT. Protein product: CASRKSYSVSSGNTIYF.

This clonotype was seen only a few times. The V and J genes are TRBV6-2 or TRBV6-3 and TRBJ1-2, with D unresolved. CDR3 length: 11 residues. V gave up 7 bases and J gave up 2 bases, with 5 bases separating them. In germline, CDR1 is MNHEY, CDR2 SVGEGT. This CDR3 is CASTANYGYTF. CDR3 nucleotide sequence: TGTGCCAGCACTGCCAACTATGGCTACACCTTC.

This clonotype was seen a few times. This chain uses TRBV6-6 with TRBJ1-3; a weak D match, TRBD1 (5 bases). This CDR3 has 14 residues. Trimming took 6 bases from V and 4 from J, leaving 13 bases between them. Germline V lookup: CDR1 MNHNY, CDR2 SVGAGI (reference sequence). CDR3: CASRQGDTGNTIYF. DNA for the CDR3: TGTGCCAGCAGGCAGGGAGATACCGGAAACACCATATATTTT.

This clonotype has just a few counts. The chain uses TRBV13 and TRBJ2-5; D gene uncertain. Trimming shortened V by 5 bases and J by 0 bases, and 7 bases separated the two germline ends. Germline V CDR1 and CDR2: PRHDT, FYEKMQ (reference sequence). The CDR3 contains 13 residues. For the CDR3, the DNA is TGTGCCAGCAGCGCAGCCAACCAAGAGACCCAGTACTTC. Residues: CASSAANQETQYF.

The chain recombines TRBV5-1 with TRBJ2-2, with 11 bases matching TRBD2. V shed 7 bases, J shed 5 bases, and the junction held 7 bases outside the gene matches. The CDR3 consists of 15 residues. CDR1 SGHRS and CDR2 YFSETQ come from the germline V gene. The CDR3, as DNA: TGCGCCAGCGGGACCGGGACTAGCGGAACCGGGGAGCTGTTTTTT. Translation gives CASGTGTSGTGELFF. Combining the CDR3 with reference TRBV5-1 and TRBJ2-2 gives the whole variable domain KAGVTQTPRYLIKTRGQQVTLSCSPISGHRSVSWYQQTPGQGLQFLFEYFSETQRNKGNFPGRFSGRQFSNSRSEMNVSTLELGDSALYLCASGTGTSGTGELFFGEGSRLTVL.

The CDR3 region has the DNA TGCGCCAGCAGGCTGTGGGACAGAACATCCTACGAGCAGTACTTC. Translation gives CASRLWDRTSYEQYF. The genes are TRBV5-1 and TRBJ2-7, with 7 bases aligning to TRBD1. V shed 5 bases, J shed 1 base, and the junction held 9 bases outside the gene matches. This CDR3 has 15 amino acids. The germline gives CDR1 SGHRS, CDR2 YFSETQ.

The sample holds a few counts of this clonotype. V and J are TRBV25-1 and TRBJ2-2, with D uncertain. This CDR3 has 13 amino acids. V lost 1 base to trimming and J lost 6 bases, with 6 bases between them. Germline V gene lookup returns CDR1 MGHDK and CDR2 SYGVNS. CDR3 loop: CASSEFVAGELFF. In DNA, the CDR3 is TGTGCCAGCAGTGAATTCGTGGCCGGGGAGCTGTTTTTT.

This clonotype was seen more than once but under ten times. In DNA, the CDR3 is TGTGCCAGCAGCTTGGTACCGAACGATTTTGGCTATGGCTACACCTTC. As protein: CASSLVPNDFGYGYTF. The rearrangement links TRBV5-5 to TRBJ1-2; D remains ambiguous. V lost 0 bases and J lost 4, with 16 bases in between. CDR3 length equals 16 residues. The germline gives CDR1 SGHKS, CDR2 YYEKEE (reference sequence).